This record covers a single TCR beta chain. This sample was included in a study of cytomegalovirus exposure and HLA in healthy donors. The V gene's germline CDR1 is MNHEY and CDR2 SMNVEV (reference sequence). The CDR3 spans 14 residues. V dropped 5 bases and J dropped 8; count of bases not matched to a gene: 4. Sequenced by immunoSEQ multiplex PCR; TCRdb stores in-frame clones only, minus some. The repertoire consists of 120,000 to 150,000 clones, with 84% occurring once and the leading ten covering over 1.3%. The sequence was collected from a woman under 40 in good health and CMV-seronegative. V and J are TRBV27 and TRBJ1-6, with TRBD1 matching over 9 bases. The sample was PBMCs. The CDR3 protein is CASSPGTGYSPLHF. CDR3 nucleotide sequence: TGTGCCAGCAGTCCCGGGACAGGGTATTCACCCCTCCACTTT.